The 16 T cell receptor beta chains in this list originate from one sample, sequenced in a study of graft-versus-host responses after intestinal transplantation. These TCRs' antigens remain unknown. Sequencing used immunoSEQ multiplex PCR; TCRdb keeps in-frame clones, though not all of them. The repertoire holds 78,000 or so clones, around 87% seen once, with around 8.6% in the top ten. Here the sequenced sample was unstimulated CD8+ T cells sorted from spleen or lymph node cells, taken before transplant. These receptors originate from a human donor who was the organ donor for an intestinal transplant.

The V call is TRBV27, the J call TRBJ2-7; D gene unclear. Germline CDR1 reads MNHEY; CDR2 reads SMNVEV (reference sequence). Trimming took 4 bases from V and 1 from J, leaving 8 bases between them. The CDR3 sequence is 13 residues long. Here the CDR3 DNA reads TGTGCCAGCAGTTATGGTATTTCCTACGAGCAGTACTTC. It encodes CASSYGISYEQYF.

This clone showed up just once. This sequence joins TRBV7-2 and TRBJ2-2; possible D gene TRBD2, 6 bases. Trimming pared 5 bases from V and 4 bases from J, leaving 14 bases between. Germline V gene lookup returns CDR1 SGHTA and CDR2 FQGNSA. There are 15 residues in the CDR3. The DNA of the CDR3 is TGTGCCAGCAGCCCCCTGGGGACTCCCACCGGGGAGCTGTTTTTT. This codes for CASSPLGTPTGELFF.

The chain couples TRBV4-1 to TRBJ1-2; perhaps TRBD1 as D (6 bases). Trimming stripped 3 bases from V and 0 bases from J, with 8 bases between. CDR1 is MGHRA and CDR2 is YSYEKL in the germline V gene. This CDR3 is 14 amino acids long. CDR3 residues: CASSHRGANYGYTF. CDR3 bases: TGCGCCAGCAGCCACAGGGGAGCTAACTATGGCTACACCTTC.

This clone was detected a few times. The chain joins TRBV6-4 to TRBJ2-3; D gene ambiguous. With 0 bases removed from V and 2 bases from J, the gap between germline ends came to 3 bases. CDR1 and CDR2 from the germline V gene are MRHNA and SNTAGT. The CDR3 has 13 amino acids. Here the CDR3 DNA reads TGTGCCAGCAGTGACTCCGCCACAGATACGCAGTATTTT. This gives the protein CASSDSATDTQYF.

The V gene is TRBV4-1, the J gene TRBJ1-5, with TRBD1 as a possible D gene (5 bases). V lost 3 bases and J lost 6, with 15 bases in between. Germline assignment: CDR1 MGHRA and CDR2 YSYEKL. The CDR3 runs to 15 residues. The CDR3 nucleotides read TGCGCCAGCAGCCACGCCGGGACTACGGGTCAGCCCCAGCATTTT. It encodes CASSHAGTTGQPQHF.

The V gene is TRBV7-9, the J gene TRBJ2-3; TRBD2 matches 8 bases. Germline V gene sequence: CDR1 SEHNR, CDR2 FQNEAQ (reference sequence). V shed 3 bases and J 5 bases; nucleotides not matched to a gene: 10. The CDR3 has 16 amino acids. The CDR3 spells CASSFPSGGGGDTQYF. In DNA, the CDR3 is TGTGCCAGCAGCTTCCCCTCGGGGGGGGGAGGAGATACGCAGTATTTT.

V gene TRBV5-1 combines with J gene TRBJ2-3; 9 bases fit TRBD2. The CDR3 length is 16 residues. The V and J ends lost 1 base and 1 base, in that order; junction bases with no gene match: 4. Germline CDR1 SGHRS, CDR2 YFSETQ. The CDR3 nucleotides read TGCGCCAGCAGCTTGTCGGGCGGGGGGGGCACAGATACGCAGTATTTT. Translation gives CASSLSGGGGTDTQYF.

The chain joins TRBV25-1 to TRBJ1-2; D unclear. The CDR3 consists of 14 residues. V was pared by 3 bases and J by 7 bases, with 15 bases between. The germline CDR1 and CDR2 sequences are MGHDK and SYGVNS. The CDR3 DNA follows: TGTGCCAGCAGTGACCCCGGAGGTGAGGGTGGCTACACCTTC. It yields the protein CASSDPGGEGGYTF.

Here the CDR3 reads CATEGQGVTGELFF. CDR3 nucleotides: TGTGCCACAGAAGGACAGGGGGTCACCGGGGAGCTGTTTTTT. The chain combines TRBV19 with TRBJ2-2, with TRBD1 identical over 10 bases. The CDR3 spans 14 residues. The V and J ends lost 10 bases and 4 bases, in that order; junction bases with no gene match: 6. Per the germline V gene, CDR1 is LNHDA and CDR2 is SQIVND (reference sequence).

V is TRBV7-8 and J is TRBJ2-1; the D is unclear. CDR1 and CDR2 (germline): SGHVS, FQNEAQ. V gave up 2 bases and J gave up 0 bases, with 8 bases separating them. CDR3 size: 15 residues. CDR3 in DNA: TGTGCCAGCAGCTTACACAGATCCTCCTACAATGAGCAGTTCTTC. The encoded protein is CASSLHRSSYNEQFF. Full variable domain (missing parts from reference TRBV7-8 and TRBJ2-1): GAGVSQSPRYKVAKRGQDVALRCDPISGHVSLFWYQQALGQGPEFLTYFQNEAQLDKSGLPSDRFFAERPEGSVSTLKIQRTQQEDSAVYLCASSLHRSSYNEQFFGPGTRLTVL.

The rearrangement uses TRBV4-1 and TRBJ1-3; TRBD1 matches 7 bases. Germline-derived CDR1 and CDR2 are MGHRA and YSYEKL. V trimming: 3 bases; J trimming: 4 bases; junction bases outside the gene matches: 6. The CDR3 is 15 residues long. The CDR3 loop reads CASSHPTGIGNTIYF. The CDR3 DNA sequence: TGCGCCAGCAGCCACCCGACAGGGATAGGAAACACCATATATTTT.

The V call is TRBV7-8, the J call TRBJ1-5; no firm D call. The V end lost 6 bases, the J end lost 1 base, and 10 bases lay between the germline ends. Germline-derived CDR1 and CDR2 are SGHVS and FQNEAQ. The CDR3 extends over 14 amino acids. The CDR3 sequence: CASSMRPSNQPQHF. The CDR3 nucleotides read TGTGCCAGCAGTATGCGACCGAGCAATCAGCCCCAGCATTTT.

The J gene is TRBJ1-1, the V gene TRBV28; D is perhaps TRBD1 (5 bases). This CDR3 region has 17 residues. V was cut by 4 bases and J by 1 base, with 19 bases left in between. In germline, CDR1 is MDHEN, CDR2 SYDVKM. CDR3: CASSSPGEGRRNTEAFF. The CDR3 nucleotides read TGTGCCAGCAGTTCCCCCGGGGAGGGGAGAAGGAACACTGAAGCTTTCTTT.

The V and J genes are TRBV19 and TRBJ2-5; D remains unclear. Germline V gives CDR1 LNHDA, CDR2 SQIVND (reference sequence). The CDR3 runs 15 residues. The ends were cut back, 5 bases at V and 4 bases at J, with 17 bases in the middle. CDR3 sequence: CASSYLGPLGETQYF. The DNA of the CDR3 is TGTGCCAGTAGTTACCTCGGGCCTCTTGGAGAGACCCAGTACTTC.

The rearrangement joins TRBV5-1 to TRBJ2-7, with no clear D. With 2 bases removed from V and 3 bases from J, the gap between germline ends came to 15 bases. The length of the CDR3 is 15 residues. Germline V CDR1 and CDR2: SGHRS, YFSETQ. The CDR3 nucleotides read TGCGCCAGCAGCTTAGACGGACGGTGGCACTACGAGCAGTACTTC. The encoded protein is CASSLDGRWHYEQYF.

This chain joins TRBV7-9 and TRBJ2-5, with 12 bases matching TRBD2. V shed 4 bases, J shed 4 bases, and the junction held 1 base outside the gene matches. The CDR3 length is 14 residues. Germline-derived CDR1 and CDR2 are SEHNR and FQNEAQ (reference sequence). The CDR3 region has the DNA TGTGCCAGCAGCTCGACTAGCGGGGGAGAGACCCAGTACTTC. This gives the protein CASSSTSGGETQYF.